The 2 T cell receptor beta chains reported below all come from one sample, sequenced in a study of response to subunit inactivated influenza vaccine. TCRdb processed the RT-PCR reads anew with MiXCR; each CDR3 protein has one entry. This repertoire shows a few hundred thousand distinct CDR3 sequences, just over 20% found once; its top ten account for 9.5% to 13%. Specimen: PBMCs from blood, collected 21 months after vaccination. The source is a man in his fifties or sixties who received an inactivated influenza vaccine.

CDR3 region: CSAFRGGSNQPQHF. DNA for the CDR3: TGCAGTGCCTTCAGAGGGGGGAGCAATCAGCCCCAGCATTTT. This sequence joins TRBV20-1 and TRBJ1-5, with D tentatively TRBD1 (6 bases). Germline V gene sequence: CDR1 DFQATT, CDR2 SNEGSKA (reference sequence). The ends were cut back, 6 bases at V and 1 base at J, with 13 bases in the middle. The CDR3 is 14 residues long.

The V gene is TRBV5-1, the J gene TRBJ1-6; tentative D call: TRBD1 (5 bases). CDR3 length: 15 residues. Germline-derived CDR1 and CDR2 are SGHRS and YFSETQ. Trimming removed 0 bases at V and 11 bases at J, with 15 bases between. The CDR3: CASSLAGREGTPLHF. CDR3 sequence (DNA): TGCGCCAGCAGCTTGGCGGGCAGGGAAGGTACACCCCTCCACTTT.